Each of the 19 T cell receptor beta chains below was sequenced from the same sample in a study of shared clonotypes between healthy human individuals. The data were produced by immunoSEQ multiplex PCR, yet TCRdb's version contains in-frame clones alone and is incomplete. Of hundreds of thousands of clones listed, around 73% are singletons. What was sequenced was memory CD4+ T cells sorted from blood. Noted subset: CD45RA-negative fraction. These receptors were collected from a woman in her thirties in good health.

The chain employs TRBV6-5 and TRBJ2-5; D might be TRBD2 (6 bases). This CDR3 contains 15 residues. Trimming left V 5 bases short and J 10 bases short, with 23 bases between. In germline, CDR1 is MNHEY, CDR2 SVGAGI. The CDR3 protein is CASSRGGAAKVSQYF. The CDR3 DNA reads TGTGCCAGCAGTAGGGGCGGGGCAGCTAAGGTGAGCCAGTACTTC.

The chain joins TRBV25-1 to TRBJ1-5; D possibly corresponds to TRBD1 (5 bases). This CDR3 is 17 amino acids long. From germline, CDR1 is MGHDK and CDR2 SYGVNS. V shed 1 base and J shed 0 bases, with 13 bases lying between them. The CDR3 protein is CASSESTGGNSNQPQHF. CDR3 sequence (DNA): TGTGCCAGCAGTGAATCCACCGGGGGAAATAGCAATCAGCCCCAGCATTTT. Full variable domain (remainder filled in from reference TRBV25-1 and TRBJ1-5): EADIYQTPRYLVIGTGKKITLECSQTMGHDKMYWYQQDPGMELHLIHYSYGVNSTEKGDLSSESTVSRIRTEHFPLTLESARPSHTSQYLCASSESTGGNSNQPQHFGDGTRLSIL.

This clone was seen a handful of times. This rearrangement joins TRBV19 to TRBJ1-1; D is uncertain. From germline, CDR1 is LNHDA and CDR2 SQIVND (reference sequence). This CDR3 is 12 amino acids long. V gave up 7 bases and J gave up 0 bases, with 6 bases separating them. This CDR3 reads CASTDMNTEAFF. The CDR3 coding sequence is TGTGCCAGTACCGACATGAACACTGAAGCTTTCTTT.

The chain couples TRBV7-2 to TRBJ1-1; 9 positions match TRBD1. Germline lookup yields CDR1 SGHTA and CDR2 FQGNSA. Trimming at V came to 6 bases and at J to 3 bases, leaving 5 bases not matched to a gene. This CDR3 is 14 amino acids long. CDR3 region: CASSRGTGYTEAFF. CDR3 sequence (DNA): TGTGCCAGCAGTCGTGGGACAGGGTACACTGAAGCTTTCTTT.

The rearrangement joins TRBV28 to TRBJ2-4; D is ambiguous. The CDR3 is 11 residues long. V was clipped by 8 bases and J by 4 bases, with 6 bases between them. CDR1 is MDHEN, CDR2 SYDVKM, per germline. CDR3 in DNA: TGTGCCAGCGAAAGAAAAAACATTCAGTACTTC. This codes for CASERKNIQYF. The variable domain in full, completed from reference TRBV28 and TRBJ2-4, reads DVKVTQSSRYLVKRTGEKVFLECVQDMDHENMFWYRQDPGLGLRLIYFSYDVKMKEKGDIPEGYSVSREKKERFSLILESASTNQTSMYLCASERKNIQYFGAGTRLSVL.

This sequence joins TRBV4-2 and TRBJ2-1; maybe TRBD2 (6 bases). The CDR3 is made up of 17 amino acids. V shed 0 bases and J shed 4 bases, with 16 bases lying between them. CDR1 and CDR2 from the germline V gene are LGHNA and YNFKEQ. The DNA for the CDR3 is TGTGCCAGCAGCCAAGAATTGGCGGGAATTTCGTACAATGAGCAGTTCTTC. Protein sequence: CASSQELAGISYNEQFF.

The chain recombines TRBV6-6 with TRBJ2-1, with D perhaps TRBD1 or TRBD2 (5 bases each). The CDR3 is 16 amino acids. The V gene lost 6 bases and the J gene lost 4 bases, with 19 bases spanning the gap. The germline CDR1 and CDR2 sequences are MNHNY and SVGAGI (reference sequence). The CDR3 sequence: CASRPSGTLRYNEQFF. The CDR3 nucleotides read TGTGCCAGCAGGCCCTCCGGGACCCTAAGATACAATGAGCAGTTCTTC.

The chain links TRBV5-1 to TRBJ1-3; D is undetermined. The CDR3 loop spans 16 amino acids. Germline V lookup: CDR1 SGHRS, CDR2 YFSETQ. Trimming cost V 1 base and J 0 bases, with 11 bases left between them. The CDR3 here is CASSLSGSSSGNTIYF. In DNA form, the CDR3 reads TGCGCCAGCAGCTTGTCTGGCAGCAGCTCTGGAAACACCATATATTTT.

The rearrangement uses TRBV7-3 and TRBJ2-7; no reliable D call. Trimming shortened V by 2 bases and J by 7 bases, and 15 bases separated the two germline ends. Germline V lookup: CDR1 SGHTA, CDR2 FQGTGA. The CDR3 spans 14 residues. In nucleotides, the CDR3 is TGTGCCAGCAGCTTACAGCCCTCCGCGGCGGAGCAGTACTTC. The encoded protein is CASSLQPSAAEQYF.

This clone was counted a few times. The chain uses TRBV7-6 and TRBJ2-1; 8 bases match TRBD2. The ends lost 4 bases at V and 13 bases at J; junction bases unmatched: 3. The CDR3 consists of 11 residues. Germline assignment: CDR1 SGHVS and CDR2 FNYEAQ. The CDR3 spells CASSSGLVQFF. The CDR3 bases are TGTGCCAGCAGCTCGGGACTAGTCCAGTTCTTC.

In its sample, this clone was seen a few times. The chain combines TRBV7-9 with TRBJ1-3; no reliable D call. Trimming removed 4 bases from V and 0 bases from J, with 10 bases in between. The germline gives CDR1 SEHNR, CDR2 FQNEAQ (reference sequence). This CDR3 region has 15 residues. Here the CDR3 reads CASSSKQGSGNTIYF. CDR3 nucleotides: TGTGCCAGCAGCTCGAAACAAGGCTCTGGAAACACCATATATTTT.

This clone was seen a few times. This chain uses TRBV27 with TRBJ2-3, with 14 positions matching TRBD2. The CDR3 has 19 amino acids. CDR1 and CDR2 from the germline V gene are MNHEY and SMNVEV (reference sequence). V was pared by 1 base and J by 1 base, with 7 bases of the junction left unmatched. The CDR3 DNA reads as TGTGCCAGCAGTTTATGGGGGACTAGCGGGAGAGGGGGCACAGATACGCAGTATTTT. Its protein is CASSLWGTSGRGGTDTQYF.

The table lists this clone with a few counts. V usage is TRBV27 and J usage is TRBJ1-3, with 8 bases aligning to TRBD1. After removal of 2 bases from V and 7 bases from J, the junction contained 7 bases not matched to a gene. CDR1 and CDR2 (germline): MNHEY, SMNVEV (reference sequence). The CDR3 is made up of 15 amino acids. In nucleotides, the CDR3 is TGTGCCAGCAGTTTAAGACAGGGGCGAGCGAACACCATATATTTT. Translating it yields CASSLRQGRANTIYF.

The chain combines TRBV27 with TRBJ1-2; the D gene is possibly TRBD1 (6 bases). Trimming took off 6 bases at V and 8 bases at J, with 25 bases between the two ends. CDR3 size: 16 residues. Germline loops: CDR1 MNHEY, CDR2 SMNVEV (reference sequence). In DNA form, the CDR3 reads TGTGCCAGCAGCCCCCGGGTGGGGGCTGGCAAGGTCGGCTACACCTTC. Amino acids: CASSPRVGAGKVGYTF.

The rearrangement joins TRBV5-4 to TRBJ2-3, with a possible D match to TRBD2 (6 bases). The CDR3 loop spans 15 amino acids. CDR1 and CDR2 (germline): SGHNT, YYREEE (reference sequence). V was cut by 4 bases and J by 2 bases, with 14 bases left in between. In nucleotides, the CDR3 is TGTGCCAGCAGCACCGCCGGGACTCTCACAGATACGCAGTATTTT. This encodes CASSTAGTLTDTQYF.

This clone turned up a few times. The J gene is TRBJ2-2, the V gene TRBV4-2, with TRBD2 identical over 8 bases. This CDR3 is built from 16 residues. With V trimmed by 3 bases and J by 1 base, 4 bases remained unmatched. Germline CDR1 is LGHNA and CDR2 is YNFKEQ. The CDR3 bases are TGTGCCAGCAGCCATCGACTAGCGCTGAACACCGGGGAGCTGTTTTTT. Encoded protein: CASSHRLALNTGELFF.

V is TRBV28 and J is TRBJ1-2; 8 nucleotides agree with TRBD1. CDR3 length: 14 residues. Germline V lookup: CDR1 MDHEN, CDR2 SYDVKM. The ends lost 1 base at V and 6 bases at J; junction bases unmatched: 4. CDR3 coding DNA: TGTGCCAGCAGTTTATTAAGGACAGGGCATGGCTACACCTTC. Its translation: CASSLLRTGHGYTF.

The chain is built from TRBV28 and TRBJ1-2; unclear D gene. V was shortened by 7 bases and J by 7 bases, with 16 bases between the two germline ends. CDR3 length: 13 residues. The germline V gene has CDR1 MDHEN and CDR2 SYDVKM. This CDR3 is CASTRLGATGYTF. DNA of the CDR3: TGTGCCAGCACCCGTTTAGGAGCAACTGGCTACACCTTC.

About this clone: Within the sample, other DNA sequences also encode this same CDR3. The J gene is TRBJ2-2, the V gene TRBV29-1, with D possibly TRBD2 on 5 matching bases. With 5 bases removed from V and 7 bases from J, the gap between germline ends came to 8 bases. Germline V lookup: CDR1 SQVTM, CDR2 ANQGSEA. This CDR3 spans 11 amino acids. For the CDR3, the DNA is TGCAGCGTTCGTGGGAGCGGGGAGCTGTTTTTT. This encodes CSVRGSGELFF.